This entry describes one TCR beta chain. The antigen is undetermined. The time point denotes: week 23, last vaccination. Mutant IDH1 20-mer peptide, at 300 ug, made up each vaccine dose, with topical imiquimod. The sample comes from a study of a mutant IDH1 vaccine in newly diagnosed glioma. The CDR3 length is 16 residues. In germline, CDR1 is SGHTA, CDR2 FQGNSA. Trimming left V 5 bases short and J 4 bases short, with 20 bases between. Repertoires were generated with immunoSEQ multiplex PCR, while TCRdb's copy carries only in-frame clones and drops some. The sample has tens of thousands of clones; 80% are singletons.

The sequence was obtained from a man aged 40-50 years with glioma. Material: PBMCs, obtained from a glioma patient whose treatment included an IDH1 peptide vaccine. The chain carries TRBV7-2 and TRBJ2-5; D gene ambiguous. CDR3 coding DNA: TGTGCCAGCAGCCTGAACGGCGATAGGATGGGAGAGACCCAGTACTTC. It codes for CASSLNGDRMGETQYF.